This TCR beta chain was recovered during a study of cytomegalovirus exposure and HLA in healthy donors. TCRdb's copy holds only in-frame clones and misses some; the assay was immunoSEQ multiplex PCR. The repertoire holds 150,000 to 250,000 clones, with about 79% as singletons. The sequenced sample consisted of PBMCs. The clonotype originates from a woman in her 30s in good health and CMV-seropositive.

The CDR3 nucleotides are TGTGCCAGCAGCTCGGACAGGGGTGAAAAACTGTTTTTT. Protein: CASSSDRGEKLFF. The chain carries TRBV7-9 and TRBJ1-4, with 9 bases matching TRBD1. J gave up 7 bases and V 4 bases, and 1 base lay outside the gene matches. The CDR3 has 13 amino acids. Germline V CDR1 and CDR2: SEHNR, FQNEAQ (reference sequence).